Presented here are 32 T cell receptor beta chains from one specimen sequenced in a study of blood T cells in healthy people across ages. Then a second PCR, running about 7 to 11 cycles, was carried out with a sample-barcoded 5' primer and a J-beta primer mix. TCRdb reprocessed the 5' RACE reads via MiXCR and lists one record per CDR3 protein. The sample contains almost 800,000 distinct CDR3 sequences, 58% of which appear only once. Sequencing was carried out using blood. These TCRs come from a man under 40 in good health.

The chain uses TRBV3-1 and TRBJ1-2, with D tentatively TRBD1 (6 bases). V was clipped by 0 bases and J by 4 bases, with 12 bases between them. CDR1 LGHDT and CDR2 YNNKEL come from the germline V gene (reference sequence). The length of the CDR3 is 15 residues. The CDR3 region has the DNA TGTGCCAGCAGCCAAGACCCAGGGGAGGTCTATGGCTACACCTTC. Residues: CASSQDPGEVYGYTF.

The chain carries TRBV20-1 and TRBJ2-2, with D possibly being TRBD1 (6 bases). The length of the CDR3 is 13 residues. Germline values: CDR1 DFQATT, CDR2 SNEGSKA (reference sequence). V was trimmed by 0 bases and J by 7 bases, leaving 9 bases between them. DNA for the CDR3: TGCAGTGCTAGAGACACAGGGATCGGGGAGCTGTTTTTT. It translates to CSARDTGIGELFF.

Only a few counts were recorded for this clonotype. The chain uses TRBV20-1 and TRBJ2-3; TRBD2 aligns across 11 bases. In germline, CDR1 is DFQATT, CDR2 SNEGSKA (reference sequence). Germline trimming cut 0 bases from V and 2 bases from J; bases unmatched to any gene: 4. This CDR3 comprises 16 residues. The CDR3 sequence is CSARDVSGGDTDTQYF. The CDR3 coding sequence is TGCAGTGCTAGAGATGTTAGCGGGGGGGACACAGATACGCAGTATTTT.

CDR3 protein: CASRQGNTEAFF. The DNA of the CDR3 is TGCGCCAGCAGGCAGGGGAACACTGAAGCTTTCTTT. J is TRBJ1-1 and V is TRBV4-1; D perhaps matches TRBD1 (5 bases). Trimming took 6 bases from V and 1 from J, leaving 6 bases between them. CDR3 length: 12 residues. Germline CDR1 and CDR2: MGHRA and YSYEKL.

Remarks on this clonotype: A clone one base away is much larger, so this may be a read error. The chain carries TRBV29-1 and TRBJ2-5, with D tentatively TRBD1 (5 bases). This CDR3 is built from 15 residues. Germline V gives CDR1 SQVTM, CDR2 ANQGSEA. Trimming pared 3 bases from V and 11 bases from J, leaving 25 bases between. In nucleotides, the CDR3 is TGCAGCGTTGAGGGCTCGGATAAGGGGATGGATGAGCAGTACTTC. Encoded protein: CSVEGSDKGMDEQYF.

The V call is TRBV18, the J call TRBJ1-6; 9 bases match TRBD1. CDR1 and CDR2 from the germline V gene are KGHSH and LQKENI. J was trimmed by 10 bases and V by 5 bases; bases with no gene match: 24. There are 20 residues in the CDR3. CDR3 nucleotides: TGTGCCAGCTCAGCCTATGACCCGGGACAGGGAAGGGGTAACGGCTCACCCCTCCACTTT. Protein sequence: CASSAYDPGQGRGNGSPLHF.

This rearrangement joins TRBV20-1 to TRBJ2-7; D could derive from TRBD1 or TRBD2 (5 bases each). Matching the DNA end better, TRBJ2-5 makes the J call doubtful. Germline lookup yields CDR1 DFQATT and CDR2 SNEGSKA (reference sequence). The CDR3 consists of 14 residues. Here the CDR3 DNA reads TGCAGTGTACTCAGGGCAGAGGGCAAAGAGACCCAGTACTTC. This translates into CSVLRAEGKETQYF.

The chain couples TRBV6-6 to TRBJ2-7, with 10 bases that match TRBD2. Germline V lookup: CDR1 MNHNY, CDR2 SVGAGI (reference sequence). This CDR3 spans 15 amino acids. V shed 4 bases, J shed 5 bases, and the junction held 8 bases outside the gene matches. For the CDR3, the DNA is TGTGCCAGCAGTTCCTCCACTAGCGGGACCCACGAGCAGTACTTC. Translated: CASSSSTSGTHEQYF.

This rearrangement joins TRBV29-1 to TRBJ2-7; 7 bases are shared with TRBD2. V trimming: 5 bases; J trimming: 0 bases; junction bases outside the gene matches: 13. The CDR3 contains 16 residues. Germline V CDR1 and CDR2: SQVTM, ANQGSEA. This CDR3 is CSVQGGWSGTSYEQYF. The CDR3 nucleotides read TGCAGCGTTCAAGGTGGGTGGAGCGGGACCTCCTACGAGCAGTACTTC.

The chain combines TRBV28 with TRBJ2-7; D may be TRBD2 (6 bases). CDR1 is MDHEN, CDR2 SYDVKM, per germline. V lost 1 base and J 5 bases, leaving 15 bases between the germline ends. This CDR3 spans 15 amino acids. The CDR3 DNA is TGTGCCAGCAGTTTATTATCGGGAGTTATCCACGAGCAGTACTTC. Translated: CASSLLSGVIHEQYF. Full variable domain (remainder filled in from reference TRBV28 and TRBJ2-7): DVKVTQSSRYLVKRTGEKVFLECVQDMDHENMFWYRQDPGLGLRLIYFSYDVKMKEKGDIPEGYSVSREKKERFSLILESASTNQTSMYLCASSLLSGVIHEQYFGPGTRLTVT.

The J gene is TRBJ2-3, the V gene TRBV20-1, with 9 bases identical to TRBD2. J gave up 6 bases and V 3 bases, and 7 bases lay outside the gene matches. From germline, CDR1 is DFQATT and CDR2 SNEGSKA (reference sequence). This CDR3 is built from 14 residues. CDR3 residues: CSASFSGGSDTQYF. CDR3 DNA sequence: TGCAGTGCTAGTTTCAGCGGGGGGAGTGATACGCAGTATTTT.

This clonotype was seen only a few times. The CDR3 here is CASSLSFRETQYF. The CDR3 coding sequence is TGTGCCAGCAGCTTAAGCTTCCGAGAGACCCAGTACTTC. This rearrangement joins TRBV7-2 to TRBJ2-5; D is ambiguous. The CDR3 consists of 13 residues. The V end was cut by 2 bases, the J end by 4 bases, with 8 bases between. Germline-derived CDR1 and CDR2 are SGHTA and FQGNSA.

V usage is TRBV6-2 or TRBV6-3 and J usage is TRBJ2-5; TRBD1 aligns across 7 bases. This CDR3 has 15 amino acids. The germline V gene has CDR1 MNHEY and CDR2 SVGEGT. Trimming cost V 7 bases and J 11 bases; bases outside gene matches: 19. CDR3: CASKLLTTTGARQYF. As DNA, the CDR3 is TGTGCCAGCAAACTACTTACAACCACAGGGGCCAGGCAGTACTTC.

This clonotype turned up a few times. V is TRBV20-1 and J is TRBJ1-4; the match to TRBD1 covers 9 bases. This CDR3 is 18 amino acids long. Germline values: CDR1 DFQATT, CDR2 SNEGSKA (reference sequence). Trimming removed 1 base from V and 6 bases from J; junction bases left unmatched: 15. The CDR3 DNA is TGCAGTGCTAGAGCTAGGGACAGGGTTAGTCTGGAGGATGAAAAACTGTTTTTT. Its translation: CSARARDRVSLEDEKLFF.

This clonotype has just a few counts. The junction departs from the called germline gene at one end, perhaps through a read error. This rearrangement joins TRBV7-2 to TRBJ2-3; 10 bases are shared with TRBD2. Germline assignment: CDR1 SGHTA and CDR2 FQGNSA. The CDR3 is 17 residues long. The DNA for the CDR3 is TGTGCTAGCAGCTCCAGTAGCGGGGGGTTTAGGACAGATACGCAGTATTTT. This gives the protein CASSSSSGGFRTDTQYF.

This sequence joins TRBV4-2 and TRBJ2-5; D remains ambiguous. Germline V gene sequence: CDR1 LGHNA, CDR2 YNFKEQ. The CDR3 runs 14 residues. V was clipped by 0 bases and J by 0 bases, with 5 bases between them. The CDR3 DNA sequence: TGTGCCAGCAGCCAAGAAAGGTACCAAGAGACCCAGTACTTC. Translation gives CASSQERYQETQYF.

This chain uses TRBV7-2 with TRBJ1-2; D remains ambiguous. The germline V gene encodes CDR1 SGHTA and CDR2 FQGNSA. The CDR3 is 14 amino acids. V was trimmed by 3 bases and J by 0 bases, leaving 8 bases between them. The DNA for the CDR3 is TGTGCCAGCAGCTTTTCCGGAACTAACTATGGCTACACCTTC. This encodes CASSFSGTNYGYTF.

CDR3 amino acids: CASSFSGSGFF. The DNA for the CDR3 is TGTGCCAGCAGTTTTTCCGGGAGTGGGTTCTTC. This chain joins TRBV28 and TRBJ2-1; weak D call: TRBD2 (6 bases). The CDR3 contains 11 residues. Germline V gene sequence: CDR1 MDHEN, CDR2 SYDVKM. V lost 3 bases, J lost 15 bases, and 12 bases lay in between.

Concerning this clonotype: One end of the junction varies from germline; a read error may be responsible. The chain couples TRBV7-2 to TRBJ2-5, with TRBD2 matching 8 bases. The length of the CDR3 is 14 residues. CDR1 and CDR2 (germline): SGHTA, FQGNSA. This CDR3 is CVSSLRAGAETQYF. The CDR3 nucleotides read TGTGTCAGCAGCTTACGAGCGGGAGCCGAGACCCAGTACTTC.

The J gene is TRBJ1-5, the V gene TRBV6-1; TRBD1 matches at 7 bases. The CDR3 length is 15 residues. Germline loops: CDR1 MNHNS, CDR2 SASEGT. Losses at the gene ends were 1 base for V and 4 bases for J; bases not matched to a gene: 4. The CDR3 nucleotides are TGTGCCAGCAGTGAAGGGGGACAGTTAAATCAGCCCCAGCATTTT. Residues: CASSEGGQLNQPQHF.

The chain is built from TRBV18 and TRBJ2-5, with 7 bases fitting TRBD1. The J segment lost 5 bases and the V segment lost 3 bases, leaving 3 bases of the junction unmatched. CDR1 KGHSH and CDR2 LQKENI come from the germline V gene. The CDR3 extends over 13 amino acids. CDR3 nucleotides: TGTGCCAGCTCACCTCAGGGGGATGAGACCCAGTACTTC. Residues: CASSPQGDETQYF. Full variable domain (rest looked up from reference TRBV18 and TRBJ2-5): NAGVMQNPRHLVRRRGQEARLRCSPMKGHSHVYWYRQLPEEGLKFMVYLQKENIIDESGMPKERFSAEFPKEGPSILRIQQVVRGDSAAYFCASSPQGDETQYFGPGTRLLVL.

This sequence joins TRBV4-3 and TRBJ2-4, with 7 bases identical to TRBD1. The tail of the sequence fits TRBJ2-7 better, so the J call may be wrong. This CDR3 comprises 15 residues. Germline values: CDR1 LGHNA, CDR2 YSLEER. CDR3 in amino acids: CASSQEKGATYEQYF. CDR3 DNA sequence: TGCGCCAGCAGCCAAGAGAAGGGGGCGACGTACGAGCAGTACTTC.

This clonotype was observed a handful of times. The chain joins TRBV7-6 to TRBJ2-1; 7 bases align to TRBD1. The V gene end was trimmed by 5 bases and the J gene end by 6 bases; junction bases not matched to a gene: 10. The germline CDR1 and CDR2 sequences are SGHVS and FNYEAQ. The CDR3 is made up of 15 amino acids. CDR3 DNA: TGTGCCAGCAGCCAAGCACCAGCAGGGGGCAATGAGCAGTTCTTC. It translates to CASSQAPAGGNEQFF.

For the CDR3, the DNA is TGCAGCGTGAGGGGACAGAACCAAGAGACCCAGTACTTC. It codes for CSVRGQNQETQYF. This sequence joins TRBV29-1 and TRBJ2-5, with 7 positions matching TRBD1. Germline-derived CDR1 and CDR2 are SQVTM and ANQGSEA. This CDR3 has 13 amino acids. V trimming: 6 bases; J trimming: 0 bases; junction bases outside the gene matches: 4.

This chain joins TRBV4-2 and TRBJ2-6; D unclear. Looked up from germline, CDR1 is LGHNA and CDR2 is YNFKEQ. The CDR3 contains 16 residues. Trimming shortened V by 1 base and J by 0 bases, and 7 bases separated the two germline ends. CDR3 amino acids: CASSQVGRSGANVLTF. CDR3 nucleotide sequence: TGTGCCAGCAGCCAAGTAGGTCGCTCTGGGGCCAACGTCCTGACTTTC.

This clonotype was seen a handful of times. The chain joins TRBV28 to TRBJ2-5; 8 bases agree with TRBD2. From germline, CDR1 is MDHEN and CDR2 SYDVKM. CDR3 length: 14 amino acids. Trimming took 7 bases from V and 5 from J; bases not matched to a gene: 9. DNA of the CDR3: TGTGCCAGCATGGACGGGGGGGCGCAGGAGACCCAGTACTTC. Translating it yields CASMDGGAQETQYF.

This clonotype showed up just a few times. V gene TRBV20-1 combines with J gene TRBJ2-3; D unresolved. This CDR3 comprises 14 residues. Germline assignment: CDR1 DFQATT and CDR2 SNEGSKA (reference sequence). Trimming left V 5 bases short and J 1 base short, with 13 bases between. The CDR3 nucleotides read TGCAGTGCTGTCGCTGAACTCGGCACAGATACGCAGTATTTT. Its protein is CSAVAELGTDTQYF.

The count of this clonotype is one. The rearrangement uses TRBV7-9 and TRBJ1-2, with D possibly being TRBD1 (6 bases). Germline loops: CDR1 SEHNR, CDR2 FQNEAQ (reference sequence). This CDR3 is built from 13 residues. The germline V and J ends were trimmed by 3 bases and 6 bases, with 11 bases remaining between them. The CDR3 DNA reads TGTGCCAGCAGCTTCCCGGGACAAGATGGCTACACCTTC. As protein: CASSFPGQDGYTF.

The sample holds many counts of this clonotype. The J gene is TRBJ2-5, the V gene TRBV10-2, with 13 positions matching TRBD2. V was pared by 6 bases and J by 6 bases, with 10 bases of the junction left unmatched. Germline V gene sequence: CDR1 WSHSY, CDR2 SAAADI. The CDR3 covers 16 residues. CDR3 sequence: CASRDTTSGGGKTQYF. The DNA of the CDR3 is TGCGCCAGCAGGGATACAACTAGCGGGGGGGGAAAGACCCAGTACTTC.

Details on this clonotype: At one end, the junction sequence differs from germline, possibly due to a read error. J is TRBJ2-2 and V is TRBV7-2; TRBD2 agrees at 10 bases. Germline values: CDR1 SGHTA, CDR2 FQGNSA. The CDR3 runs to 15 residues. The CDR3 sequence is CASSIAGGSTGELFF. DNA for the CDR3: TGTGCCAGCAGCATAGCGGGGGGTTCAACCGGGGAGCTGTTTTTT.

This clonotype has at least ten counts. The germline gene is not matched at one end of the junction; a read error may be the cause. The rearrangement uses TRBV12-3 or TRBV12-4 and TRBJ2-3; tentative D call: TRBD2 (5 bases). The CDR3 consists of 14 residues. The CDR3 here is CASSFGVSGDAQYF. For the CDR3, the DNA is TGTGCCAGCAGTTTCGGGGTGAGCGGAGATGCGCAGTATTTT.

The genes are TRBV3-1 and TRBJ2-1; D is undetermined. The CDR3 covers 17 residues. Germline V CDR1 and CDR2: LGHDT, YNNKEL (reference sequence). V gave up 0 bases and J gave up 4 bases, with 16 bases separating them. CDR3 region: CASSQELLGVAYNEQFF. The CDR3 bases are TGTGCCAGCAGCCAAGAATTGTTGGGCGTAGCATACAATGAGCAGTTCTTC.